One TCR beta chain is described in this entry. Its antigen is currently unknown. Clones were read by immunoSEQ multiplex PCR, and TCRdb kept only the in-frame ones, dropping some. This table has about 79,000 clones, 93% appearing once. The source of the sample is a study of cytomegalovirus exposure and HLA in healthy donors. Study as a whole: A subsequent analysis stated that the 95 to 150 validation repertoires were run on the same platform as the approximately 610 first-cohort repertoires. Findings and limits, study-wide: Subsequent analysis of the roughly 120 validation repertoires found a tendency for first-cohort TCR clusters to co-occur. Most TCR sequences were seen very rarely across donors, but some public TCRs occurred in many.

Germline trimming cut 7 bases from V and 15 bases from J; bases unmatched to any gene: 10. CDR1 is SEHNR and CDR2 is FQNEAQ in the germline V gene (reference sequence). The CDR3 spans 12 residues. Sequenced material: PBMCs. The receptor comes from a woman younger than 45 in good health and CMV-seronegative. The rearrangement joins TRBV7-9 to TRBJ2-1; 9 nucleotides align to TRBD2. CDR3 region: CASKGREGLLFF. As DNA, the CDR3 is TGTGCCAGCAAGGGGCGGGAGGGCCTTCTGTTCTTC.